Listed here are 10 T cell receptor beta chains from one sample, sequenced in a study of CD8+ T cells in alopecia areata. Indicated treatment: oral pan-JAK inhibitor, 5-10 mg twice daily. TCR sequencing used cDNA made by reverse transcription of extracted RNA. Profiled with immunoSEQ multiplex PCR; TCRdb holds only in-frame clones, not every one. The sample records fewer than 250,000 clones, about three fifths being singletons. The sequencing used CD4+ T cells sorted from blood, collected at week 4, from a patient treated with tofacitinib. These receptors all stem from a human donor with alopecia areata.

This clone was observed a handful of times. The rearrangement links TRBV2 to TRBJ2-3; D is uncertain. Germline CDR1 is SNHLY and CDR2 is FYNNEI. This CDR3 comprises 11 residues. V was clipped by 6 bases and J by 3 bases, with 4 bases between them. In DNA form, the CDR3 reads TGTGCCAGCAGGTTGACAGATACGCAGTATTTT. It translates to CASRLTDTQYF.

The chain employs TRBV10-3 and TRBJ2-1; unclear D gene. V was cut by 7 bases and J by 5 bases, with 15 bases left in between. The CDR3 spans 14 residues. Per germline, CDR1 ENHRY and CDR2 SYGVKD. The CDR3 sequence: CAIKGRTANNEQFF. CDR3 nucleotides: TGTGCCATCAAAGGAAGAACAGCTAACAATGAGCAGTTCTTC.

CDR3 sequence (DNA): TGTGCCAGCAGCGTAAAGGCCTATGGCTACACCTTC. Protein: CASSVKAYGYTF. This chain connects TRBV2 to TRBJ1-2, with D unclear. V lost 6 bases and J lost 4, with 9 bases in between. The CDR3 contains 12 residues. The germline CDR1 and CDR2 sequences are SNHLY and FYNNEI.

The chain uses TRBV25-1 and TRBJ2-7; TRBD1 is a possible D gene (6 bases). Trimming pared 3 bases from V and 5 bases from J, leaving 11 bases between. This CDR3 region has 13 residues. Germline values: CDR1 MGHDK, CDR2 SYGVNS. The CDR3 is CASSEQGLHEQYF. DNA of the CDR3: TGTGCCAGCAGTGAGCAGGGGCTCCACGAGCAGTACTTC.

The V gene is TRBV7-9, the J gene TRBJ2-1, with D possibly TRBD1 on 7 matching bases. Germline V lookup: CDR1 SEHNR, CDR2 FQNEAQ (reference sequence). This CDR3 has 15 residues. Trimming shortened V by 6 bases and J by 6 bases, and 18 bases separated the two germline ends. The CDR3 region is CASSQYRGGPNEQFF. The CDR3 nucleotides are TGTGCCAGCAGTCAATACAGGGGAGGTCCCAATGAGCAGTTCTTC.

V usage is TRBV5-1 and J usage is TRBJ1-1; D not resolved. This CDR3 is 14 amino acids long. V dropped 5 bases and J dropped 0 bases, with 11 bases sitting between them. Germline V gene lookup returns CDR1 SGHRS and CDR2 YFSETQ. This CDR3 is CASRPPSLNTEAFF. The CDR3 nucleotides are TGCGCCAGCAGACCACCCTCATTGAACACTGAAGCTTTCTTT.

The chain employs TRBV29-1 and TRBJ2-7; 7 bases align to TRBD1. V lost 7 bases, J lost 0 bases, and 9 bases stayed unmatched. This CDR3 is built from 14 residues. Germline loops: CDR1 SQVTM, CDR2 ANQGSEA. CDR3 loop: CSAETGESSYEQYF. Here the CDR3 DNA reads TGCAGCGCCGAAACAGGGGAATCCTCCTACGAGCAGTACTTC.

As regards this clone: The sample holds other DNA sequences that translate to the same CDR3. This chain links TRBV29-1 with TRBJ2-5; D not resolved. The germline gives CDR1 SQVTM, CDR2 ANQGSEA. The CDR3 extends over 10 amino acids. V lost 2 bases and J 5 bases, leaving 3 bases between the germline ends. The CDR3 loop is CSVETETQYF. The CDR3 DNA reads TGCAGCGTTGAAACGGAGACCCAGTACTTC. Variable domain in full (rest from reference TRBV29-1 and TRBJ2-5): SAVISQKPSRDICQRGTSLTIQCQVDSQVTMMFWYRQQPGQSLTLIATANQGSEATYESGFVIDKFPISRPNLTFSTLTVSNMSPEDSSIYLCSVETETQYFGPGTRLLVL.

In its sample, this clone was seen a few times. V is TRBV2 and J is TRBJ2-3; D is unresolved. This CDR3 comprises 14 residues. CDR1 is SNHLY and CDR2 is FYNNEI in the germline V gene. V was clipped by 4 bases and J by 0 bases, with 8 bases between them. The CDR3, as DNA: TGTGCCAGCAGTGTGACGCCTAGCACAGATACGCAGTATTTT. Amino acids: CASSVTPSTDTQYF.

The chain joins TRBV1 to TRBJ2-3; the table gives TRBD2 as D, unverified against the DNA. TRBV1 is classified as a pseudogene. The CDR3 is 15 amino acids. The CDR3 is CTSSQLAYKADTQYF. CDR3 coding DNA: TGCACCAGCAGCCAACTAGCGTACAAGGCAGATACGCAGTATTTT.